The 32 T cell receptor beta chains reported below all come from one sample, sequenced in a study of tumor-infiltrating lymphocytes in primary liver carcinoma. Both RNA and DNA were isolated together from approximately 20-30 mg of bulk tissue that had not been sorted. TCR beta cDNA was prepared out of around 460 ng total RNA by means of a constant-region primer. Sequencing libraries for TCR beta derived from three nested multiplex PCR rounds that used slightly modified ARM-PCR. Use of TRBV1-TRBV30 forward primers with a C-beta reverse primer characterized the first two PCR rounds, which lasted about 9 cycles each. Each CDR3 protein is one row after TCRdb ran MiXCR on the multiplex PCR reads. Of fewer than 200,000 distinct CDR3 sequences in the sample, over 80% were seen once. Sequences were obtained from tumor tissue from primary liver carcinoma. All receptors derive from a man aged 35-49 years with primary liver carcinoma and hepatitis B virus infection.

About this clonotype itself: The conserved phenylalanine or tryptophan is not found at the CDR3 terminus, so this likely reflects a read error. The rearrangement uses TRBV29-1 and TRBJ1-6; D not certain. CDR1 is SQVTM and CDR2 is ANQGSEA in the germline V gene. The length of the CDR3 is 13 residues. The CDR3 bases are TGCAGTGCTTCGAAGGCCAGAAATTCACCCCTCCACTCT. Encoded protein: CSASKARNSPLHS.

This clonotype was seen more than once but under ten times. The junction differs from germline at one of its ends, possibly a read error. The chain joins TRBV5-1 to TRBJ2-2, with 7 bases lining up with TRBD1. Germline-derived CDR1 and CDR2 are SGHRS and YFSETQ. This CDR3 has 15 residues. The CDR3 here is CASSGTGANTGKLFF. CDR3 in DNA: TGCGCCAGCAGCGGAACAGGGGCGAACACCGGGAAGCTGTTTTTT. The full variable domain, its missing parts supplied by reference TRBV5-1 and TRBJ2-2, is KAGVTQTPRYLIKTRGQQVTLSCSPISGHRSVSWYQQTPGQGLQFLFEYFSETQRNKGNFPGRFSGRQFSNSRSEMNVSTLELGDSALYLCASSGTGANTGKLFFGEGSRLTVL.

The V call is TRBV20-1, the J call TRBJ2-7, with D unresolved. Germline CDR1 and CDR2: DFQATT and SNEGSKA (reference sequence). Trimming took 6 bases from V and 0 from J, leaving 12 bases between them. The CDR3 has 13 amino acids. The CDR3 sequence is CSAPTSYSYEQYF. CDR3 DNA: TGCAGTGCCCCTACATCCTACTCCTACGAGCAGTACTTC.

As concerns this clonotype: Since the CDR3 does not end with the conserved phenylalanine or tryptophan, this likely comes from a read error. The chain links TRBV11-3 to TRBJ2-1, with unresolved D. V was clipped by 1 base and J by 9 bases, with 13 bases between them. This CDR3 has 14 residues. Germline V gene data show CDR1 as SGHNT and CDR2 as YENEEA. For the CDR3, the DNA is TGTGCCAGCAGCTTAGGTGTCTCGAACAGTGAGCAGTTCTTA. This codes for CASSLGVSNSEQFL.

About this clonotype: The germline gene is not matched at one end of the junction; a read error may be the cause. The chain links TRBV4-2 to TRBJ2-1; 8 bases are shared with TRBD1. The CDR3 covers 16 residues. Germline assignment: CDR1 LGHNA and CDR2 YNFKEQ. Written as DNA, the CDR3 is TGTGCGAGCAGCCGACGGACAGGGTCAGGTGTCAATGTGCTGTTCTTC. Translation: CASSRRTGSGVNVLFF.

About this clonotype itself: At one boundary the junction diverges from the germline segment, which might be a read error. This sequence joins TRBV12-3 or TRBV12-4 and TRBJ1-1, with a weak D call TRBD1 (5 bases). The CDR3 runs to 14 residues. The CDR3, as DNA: TGTGCCAGCAGTAGACGTCGGGGGTCGGCTGAAGCTTCCTTT. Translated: CASSRRRGSAEASF.

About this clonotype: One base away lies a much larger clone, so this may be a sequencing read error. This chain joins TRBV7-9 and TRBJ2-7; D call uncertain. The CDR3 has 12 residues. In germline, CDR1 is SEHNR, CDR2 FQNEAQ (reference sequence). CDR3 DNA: TGTGCCAGCAGCAACAGCGTTTACGATCAGTACTTC. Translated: CASSNSVYDQYF.

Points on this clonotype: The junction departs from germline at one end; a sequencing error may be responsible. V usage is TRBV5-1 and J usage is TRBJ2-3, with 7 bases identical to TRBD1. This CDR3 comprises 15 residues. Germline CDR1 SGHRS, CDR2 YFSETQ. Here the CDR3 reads CACSLRQGIGDTQYF. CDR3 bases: TGCGCCTGCAGCTTGAGACAGGGAATTGGAGATACGCAGTATTTT.

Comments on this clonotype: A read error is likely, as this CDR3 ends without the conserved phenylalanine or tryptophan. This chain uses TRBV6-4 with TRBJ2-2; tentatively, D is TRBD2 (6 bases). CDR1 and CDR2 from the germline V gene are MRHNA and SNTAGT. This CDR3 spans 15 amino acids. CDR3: CASSLRRGDTGELFY. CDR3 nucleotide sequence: TGTGCCAGCAGCCTTCGGCGGGGAGACACCGGTGAGCTGTTTTAT.

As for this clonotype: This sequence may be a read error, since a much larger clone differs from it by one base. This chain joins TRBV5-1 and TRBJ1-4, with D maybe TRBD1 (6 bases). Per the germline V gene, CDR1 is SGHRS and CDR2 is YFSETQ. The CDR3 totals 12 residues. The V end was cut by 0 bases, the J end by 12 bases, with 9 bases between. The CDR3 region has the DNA TGCGCCAGCAGCTTGGACGGGGGCGAACTGTTTTTT. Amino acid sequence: CASSLDGGELFF.

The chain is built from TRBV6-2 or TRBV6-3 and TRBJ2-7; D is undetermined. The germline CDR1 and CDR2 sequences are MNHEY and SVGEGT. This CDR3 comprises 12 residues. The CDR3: CGSYEVPYEQYF. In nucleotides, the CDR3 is TGTGGCAGTTACGAGGTACCCTACGAGCAGTACTTC.

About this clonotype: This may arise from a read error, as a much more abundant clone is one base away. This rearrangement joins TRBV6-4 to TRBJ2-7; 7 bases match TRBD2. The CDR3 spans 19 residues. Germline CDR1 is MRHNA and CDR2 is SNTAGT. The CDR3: CASSVISSFCGRASYEHYF. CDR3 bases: TGTGCCAGCAGTGTCATCTCATCCTTCTGTGGGAGGGCGTCGTACGAGCACTACTTC.

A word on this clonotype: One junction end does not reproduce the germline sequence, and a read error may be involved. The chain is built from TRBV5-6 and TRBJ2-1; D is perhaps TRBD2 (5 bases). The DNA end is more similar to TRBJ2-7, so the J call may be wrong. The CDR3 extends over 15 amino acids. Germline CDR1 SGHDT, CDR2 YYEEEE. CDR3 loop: CVSSLKRKYYNEQYF. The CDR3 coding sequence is TGTGTCAGCAGCTTGAAGCGGAAGTACTATAATGAGCAGTACTTC.

CDR3 DNA sequence: TGTGCCAGTACCCAAGATTGGGGTGATGAGCAGTTCTTC. It codes for CASTQDWGDEQFF. The chain joins TRBV4-2 to TRBJ2-1; D gene uncertain. Trimming stripped 9 bases from V and 8 bases from J, with 17 bases between. This CDR3 is 13 amino acids long. Germline CDR1 LGHNA, CDR2 YNFKEQ.

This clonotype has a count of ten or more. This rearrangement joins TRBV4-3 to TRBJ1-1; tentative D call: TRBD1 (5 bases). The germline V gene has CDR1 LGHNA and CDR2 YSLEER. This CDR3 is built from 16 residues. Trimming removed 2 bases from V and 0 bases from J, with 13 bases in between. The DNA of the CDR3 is TGCGCCAGCAGCCAAAGGTGGGGGTCGCTGAACACTGAAGCTTTCTTT. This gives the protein CASSQRWGSLNTEAFF.

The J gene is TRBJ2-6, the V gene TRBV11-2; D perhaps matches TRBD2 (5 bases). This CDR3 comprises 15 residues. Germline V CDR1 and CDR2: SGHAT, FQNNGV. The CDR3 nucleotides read TGTGTCATCCAGCGGCCGTTCTCTGGGGCCAACGTCCTGACTTTC. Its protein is CVIQRPFSGANVLTF.

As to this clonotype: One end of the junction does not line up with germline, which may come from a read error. CDR3 loop: CASSLLGLSYNKQFF. The CDR3 DNA is TGTGCCAGCAGTTTATTGGGGTTGTCCTACAATAAGCAGTTCTTC. The chain uses TRBV11-2 and TRBJ2-1, with D unclear. The CDR3 length is 15 residues. The germline gives CDR1 SGHAT, CDR2 FQNNGV.

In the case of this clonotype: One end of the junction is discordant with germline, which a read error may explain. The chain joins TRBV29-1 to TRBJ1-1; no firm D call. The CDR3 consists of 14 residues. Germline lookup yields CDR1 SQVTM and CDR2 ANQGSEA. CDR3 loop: CSVRPSGRNAEALF. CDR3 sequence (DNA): TGCAGCGTCCGCCCGTCCGGGAGAAACGCTGAAGCTCTCTTT.

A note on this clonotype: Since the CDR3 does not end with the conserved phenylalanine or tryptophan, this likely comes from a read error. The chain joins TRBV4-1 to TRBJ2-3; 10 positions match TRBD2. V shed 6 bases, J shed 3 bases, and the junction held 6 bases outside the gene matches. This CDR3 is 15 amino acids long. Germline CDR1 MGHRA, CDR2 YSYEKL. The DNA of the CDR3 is TGCGCCAGCAGGGTCAATAGCGGGGGGACAGATACGCAGTATTAT. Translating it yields CASRVNSGGTDTQYY.

The CDR3 coding sequence is TGTGCTAGTAGTTCGAGACTAGAGGGGACTAGTGCTAGCACAGATACGCAGTATTTT. Protein sequence: CASSSRLEGTSASTDTQYF. This chain connects TRBV6-2 or TRBV6-3 to TRBJ2-3, with 8 bases lining up with TRBD2. This CDR3 comprises 19 residues. The germline V gene has CDR1 MNHEY and CDR2 SVGEGT.

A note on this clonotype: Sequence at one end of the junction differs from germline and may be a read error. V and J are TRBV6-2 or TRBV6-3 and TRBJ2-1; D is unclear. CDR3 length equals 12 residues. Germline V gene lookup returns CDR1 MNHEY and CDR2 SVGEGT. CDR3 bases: TGCGCCAGCAGTTACTGGGTTAATGAGCAGTTCTTC. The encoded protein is CASSYWVNEQFF.

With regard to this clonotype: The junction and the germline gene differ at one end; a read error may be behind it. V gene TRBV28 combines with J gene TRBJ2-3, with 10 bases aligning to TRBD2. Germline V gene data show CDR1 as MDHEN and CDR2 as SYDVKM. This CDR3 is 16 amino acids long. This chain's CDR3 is CTSRLRAGGEGYTQYF. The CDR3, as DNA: TGTACCAGCAGGCTAAGAGCGGGAGGGGAAGGGTATACGCAGTATTTT.

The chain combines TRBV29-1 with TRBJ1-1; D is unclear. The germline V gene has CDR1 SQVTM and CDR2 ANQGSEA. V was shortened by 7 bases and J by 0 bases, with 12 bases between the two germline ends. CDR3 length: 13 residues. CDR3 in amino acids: CSAIPDLNTEAFF. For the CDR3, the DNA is TGCAGCGCCATACCAGACTTGAACACTGAAGCTTTCTTT. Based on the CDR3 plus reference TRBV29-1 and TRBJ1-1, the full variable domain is SAVISQKPSRDICQRGTSLTIQCQVDSQVTMMFWYRQQPGQSLTLIATANQGSEATYESGFVIDKFPISRPNLTFSTLTVSNMSPEDSSIYLCSAIPDLNTEAFFGQGTRLTVV.

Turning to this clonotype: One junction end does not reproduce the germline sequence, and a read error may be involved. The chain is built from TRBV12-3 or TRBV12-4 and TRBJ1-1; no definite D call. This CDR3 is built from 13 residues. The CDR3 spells CASRIRSNNEAFF. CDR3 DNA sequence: TGTGCCAGCAGGATTCGAAGTAACAATGAAGCTTTCTTT.

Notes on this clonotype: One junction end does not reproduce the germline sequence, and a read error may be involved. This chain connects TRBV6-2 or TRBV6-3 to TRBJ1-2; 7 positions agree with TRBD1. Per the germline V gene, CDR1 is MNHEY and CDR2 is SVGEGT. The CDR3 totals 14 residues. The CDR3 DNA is TGTGCCAGCAGTAGACAGGGCGCAAACTATAGCTACACCTTC. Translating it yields CASSRQGANYSYTF.

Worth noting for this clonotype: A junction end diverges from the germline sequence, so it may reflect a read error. CDR3 nucleotide sequence: TGCGTCAGCAGCTTGGCTCTGGGGGCGAACGGGGAGCTGTTTTTT. As protein: CVSSLALGANGELFF. The V gene is TRBV5-1, the J gene TRBJ2-2; a weak D match, TRBD1 (6 bases). In germline, CDR1 is SGHRS, CDR2 YFSETQ. The CDR3 is 15 amino acids.

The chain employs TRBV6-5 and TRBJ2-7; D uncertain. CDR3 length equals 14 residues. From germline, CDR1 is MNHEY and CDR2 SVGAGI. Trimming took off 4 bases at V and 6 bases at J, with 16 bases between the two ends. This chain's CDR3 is CASSSRENLVEQYF. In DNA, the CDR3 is TGTGCCAGCAGTTCAAGAGAGAACCTCGTCGAGCAGTACTTC.

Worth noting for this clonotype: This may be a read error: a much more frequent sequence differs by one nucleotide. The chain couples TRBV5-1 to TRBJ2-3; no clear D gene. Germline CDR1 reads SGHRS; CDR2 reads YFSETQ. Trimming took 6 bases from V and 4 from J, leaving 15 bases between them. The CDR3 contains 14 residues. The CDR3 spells CASNQEWLADTQYF. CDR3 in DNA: TGCGCCAGCAACCAGGAGTGGTTGGCAGATACGCAGTATTTT.

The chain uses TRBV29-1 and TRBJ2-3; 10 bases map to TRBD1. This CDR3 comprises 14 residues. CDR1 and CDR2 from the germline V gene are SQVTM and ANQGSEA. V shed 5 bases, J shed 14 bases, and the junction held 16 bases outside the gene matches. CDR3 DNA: TGCAGCGTTTCCGGGACAGGGGCGTCAGATATACTGTATTTT. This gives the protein CSVSGTGASDILYF.

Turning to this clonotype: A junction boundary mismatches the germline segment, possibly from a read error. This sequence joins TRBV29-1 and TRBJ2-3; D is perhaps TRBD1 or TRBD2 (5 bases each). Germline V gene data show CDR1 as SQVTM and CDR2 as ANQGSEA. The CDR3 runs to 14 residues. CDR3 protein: CSVSAIGASDTQYF. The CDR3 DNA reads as TGTAGCGTTTCCGCGATAGGGGCGTCAGATACGCAGTATTTT.

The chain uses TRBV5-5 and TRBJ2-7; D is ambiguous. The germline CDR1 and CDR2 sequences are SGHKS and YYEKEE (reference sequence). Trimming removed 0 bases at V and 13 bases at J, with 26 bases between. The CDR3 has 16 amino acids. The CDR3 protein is CASSLAQTEANYVQYF. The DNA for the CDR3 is TGTGCCAGCAGCTTGGCACAGACCGAGGCGAACTACGTGCAATACTTC.

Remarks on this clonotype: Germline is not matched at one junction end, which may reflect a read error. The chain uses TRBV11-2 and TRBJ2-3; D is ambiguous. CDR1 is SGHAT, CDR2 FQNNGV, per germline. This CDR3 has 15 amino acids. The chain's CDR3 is CASSMTASSTDTQYF. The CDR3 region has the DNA TGTGCCAGCAGCATGACGGCCTCAAGCACAGATACGCAGTACTTT.